One and the same sample provided the 26 T cell receptor beta chains below, sequenced in a study of T cell responses to AZD1222 COVID-19 vaccine. This table comes from immunoSEQ multiplex PCR, and its TCRdb copy is limited to in-frame clones, with some not included. The sample has about 140,000 clones, roughly 90% seen once. The specimen comprised peripheral blood, sampled on day 0 of AZD1222 vaccination. The source is an adult in good health.

V and J are TRBV4-2 and TRBJ1-1, with TRBD1 identical over 7 bases. The junction had 3 bases not matched to a gene; V was cut back by 4 bases and J by 1 base. This CDR3 comprises 14 residues. The germline V gene encodes CDR1 LGHNA and CDR2 YNFKEQ. In DNA form, the CDR3 reads TGTGCCAGCAGCCGGGGACAGAGGAACACTGAAGCTTTCTTT. Translated: CASSRGQRNTEAFF.

This clone appeared a single time. The chain is built from TRBV7-8 and TRBJ1-3, with a tentative D call TRBD1 (6 bases). The CDR3 consists of 16 residues. The V and J ends lost 5 bases and 6 bases respectively, with 20 bases between them. In germline, CDR1 is SGHVS, CDR2 FQNEAQ. The DNA of the CDR3 is TGTGCCAGCAGCCCCCTTGGGACACAAATTTCAAACACCATATATTTT. This codes for CASSPLGTQISNTIYF.

A few counts support this clone. The genes are TRBV7-3 and TRBJ2-3; no clear D. Germline CDR1 reads SGHTA; CDR2 reads FQGTGA. This CDR3 is built from 14 residues. Between the trimmed V and J ends, which lost 5 bases and 0 bases, there was a span of 9 bases. This CDR3 reads CASSPFSSTDTQYF. The DNA of the CDR3 is TGTGCCAGCAGCCCCTTTAGTAGCACAGATACGCAGTATTTT.

The chain recombines TRBV11-2 with TRBJ2-3; TRBD2 aligns across 9 bases. The J segment lost 4 bases and the V segment lost 5 bases, leaving 16 bases of the junction unmatched. Germline lookup yields CDR1 SGHAT and CDR2 FQNNGV. This CDR3 has 18 residues. Here the CDR3 DNA reads TGTGCCAGCAGCCCGGGGGGCCCTAGCGGGATATGGGCAGATACGCAGTATTTT. Its protein is CASSPGGPSGIWADTQYF.

V gene TRBV6-5 combines with J gene TRBJ2-2, with 8 bases that match TRBD1. The CDR3 spans 15 residues. With 5 bases clipped from V and 3 bases from J, the junction kept 5 bases outside the gene matches. CDR1 is MNHEY and CDR2 is SVGAGI in the germline V gene. The CDR3 loop reads CASSRTGLDTGELFF. The CDR3 DNA reads TGTGCCAGCAGTCGGACAGGGCTCGACACCGGGGAGCTGTTTTTT.

This clone was observed a few times. This sequence joins TRBV6-2 or TRBV6-3 and TRBJ2-3, with 8 nucleotides matching TRBD2. The CDR3 runs to 14 residues. Trimming cost V 6 bases and J 5 bases; bases outside gene matches: 7. Germline assignment: CDR1 MNHEY and CDR2 SVGEGT. The CDR3 region is CASSPAGEVDTQYF. The DNA of the CDR3 is TGTGCCAGCAGCCCAGCGGGAGAGGTAGATACGCAGTATTTT.

The genes are TRBV12-3 or TRBV12-4 and TRBJ2-1; D unclear. There are 13 residues in the CDR3. The V end lost 8 bases, the J end lost 8 bases, and 16 bases lay between the germline ends. Written as DNA, the CDR3 is TGTGCCAGCCTCGAACCATCTTCCCATGAGCAGTTCTTC. Its translation: CASLEPSSHEQFF.

The chain employs TRBV13 and TRBJ1-1; 9 positions match TRBD1. Per germline, CDR1 PRHDT and CDR2 FYEKMQ (reference sequence). The trim removed 5 bases at V and 4 bases at J, leaving 11 bases unmatched. The CDR3 has 16 residues. Written as DNA, the CDR3 is TGTGCCAGCAGCCGGAGGGGGGACAGGGTATTCACTGAAGCTTTCTTT. Translation: CASSRRGDRVFTEAFF. The whole variable domain, filled in from reference TRBV13 and TRBJ1-1, reads AAGVIQSPRHLIKEKRETATLKCYPIPRHDTVYWYQQGPGQDPQFLISFYEKMQSDKGSIPDRFSAQQFSDYHSELNMSSLELGDSALYFCASSRRGDRVFTEAFFGQGTRLTVV.

The chain joins TRBV20-1 to TRBJ1-5; D is undetermined. This CDR3 is 14 amino acids long. The germline V gene has CDR1 DFQATT and CDR2 SNEGSKA (reference sequence). V was shortened by 3 bases and J by 3 bases, with 12 bases between the two germline ends. CDR3 region: CSASSARINQPQHF. CDR3 sequence (DNA): TGCAGTGCTAGTTCAGCCAGAATCAATCAGCCCCAGCATTTT.

The J gene is TRBJ2-7, the V gene TRBV6-2 or TRBV6-3; D gene uncertain. V was shortened by 5 bases and J by 2 bases, with 16 bases between the two germline ends. This CDR3 has 15 residues. Per germline, CDR1 MNHEY and CDR2 SVGEGT. The CDR3 bases are TGTGCCAGCAGTCACAAGTCTTCATTGACCTACGAGCAGTACTTC. Its protein is CASSHKSSLTYEQYF.

The chain uses TRBV4-1 and TRBJ1-5, with D maybe TRBD1 (6 bases). The CDR3 loop spans 18 amino acids. Trimming took 0 bases from V and 0 from J, leaving 15 bases between them. CDR1 is MGHRA, CDR2 YSYEKL, per germline. The CDR3 loop is CASSQDPAGAVSNQPQHF. The CDR3 DNA reads TGCGCCAGCAGCCAAGATCCGGCAGGGGCGGTTAGCAATCAGCCCCAGCATTTT.

The chain is built from TRBV19 and TRBJ1-5; D perhaps matches TRBD1 (5 bases). V was cut by 0 bases and J by 5 bases, with 14 bases left in between. The CDR3 contains 16 residues. Germline CDR1 LNHDA, CDR2 SQIVND (reference sequence). CDR3 sequence: CASSIDFWQGDQPQHF. In DNA form, the CDR3 reads TGTGCCAGTAGTATAGATTTTTGGCAGGGAGATCAGCCCCAGCATTTT.

This clone showed up just once. This chain links TRBV19 with TRBJ2-3, with D hard to call. V lost 3 bases to trimming and J lost 0 bases, with 4 bases between them. Germline CDR1 LNHDA, CDR2 SQIVND (reference sequence). The CDR3 runs to 13 residues. The CDR3 bases are TGTGCCAGTAGTATGATGAGCACAGATACGCAGTATTTT. As protein: CASSMMSTDTQYF.

The CDR3 bases are TGTGCCAGCAGCTTGGCGGGCTACGAGCAGTACTTC. Its translation is CASSLAGYEQYF. The chain has TRBV13 and TRBJ2-7; weak D call: TRBD2 (5 bases). CDR3 length: 12 amino acids. Trimming removed 3 bases at V and 3 bases at J, with 6 bases between. Per the germline V gene, CDR1 is PRHDT and CDR2 is FYEKMQ (reference sequence).

J is TRBJ2-3 and V is TRBV4-1, with a tentative D call TRBD1 (6 bases). V was trimmed by 6 bases and J by 5 bases, leaving 9 bases between them. The CDR3 length is 12 residues. The germline V gene encodes CDR1 MGHRA and CDR2 YSYEKL. CDR3 residues: CASSRTEDTQYF. DNA of the CDR3: TGCGCCAGCAGTCGGACAGAAGATACGCAGTATTTT.

This clone was seen once. The genes are TRBV5-1 and TRBJ2-3, with TRBD1 matching over 7 bases. The CDR3 spans 15 residues. V was clipped by 4 bases and J by 0 bases; unmatched bases: 5. CDR1 SGHRS and CDR2 YFSETQ come from the germline V gene. CDR3 in DNA: TGCGCCAGCAGCCTCGGGACAGCTAGCACAGATACGCAGTATTTT. Translated: CASSLGTASTDTQYF.

V usage is TRBV5-1 and J usage is TRBJ1-2; D is unresolved. The CDR3 loop spans 13 amino acids. V lost 0 bases, J lost 8 bases, and 11 bases lay in between. From germline, CDR1 is SGHRS and CDR2 YFSETQ. The CDR3 coding sequence is TGCGCCAGCAGCTTGGGGGCAAGGACGGGCTACACCTTC. Its translation: CASSLGARTGYTF.

CDR3 sequence reads: CSARPGPSQYF. CDR3 in DNA: TGCAGTGCTCGACCGGGGCCGTCGCAGTATTTT. The rearrangement joins TRBV20-1 to TRBJ2-3; possibly TRBD1 or TRBD2 for D (5 bases each). V lost 5 bases and J lost 10, with 13 bases in between. The CDR3 covers 11 residues. Looked up from germline, CDR1 is DFQATT and CDR2 is SNEGSKA (reference sequence).

The J gene is TRBJ2-3, the V gene TRBV19; D remains ambiguous. Germline lookup yields CDR1 LNHDA and CDR2 SQIVND (reference sequence). V was pared by 3 bases and J by 1 base, with 5 bases between. The CDR3 runs to 13 residues. Here the CDR3 reads CASSIYGTDTQYF. The CDR3, as DNA: TGTGCCAGTAGTATTTACGGCACAGATACGCAGTATTTT.

The chain employs TRBV6-5 and TRBJ2-1; possible D gene TRBD1, 6 bases. V lost 11 bases and J lost 3, with 17 bases in between. The V gene's germline CDR1 is MNHEY and CDR2 SVGAGI. This CDR3 has 14 residues. CDR3 DNA sequence: TGTGCCCGACAGGTTGAGGGGAGCTACAATGAGCAGTTCTTC. Amino acids: CARQVEGSYNEQFF.

Note on this clone: A clone one base away is much larger, so this may be a read error. The chain carries TRBV11-3 and TRBJ1-1; possibly TRBD1 for D (5 bases). V lost 4 bases to trimming and J lost 3 bases, with 9 bases between them. The CDR3 consists of 13 residues. Germline loops: CDR1 SGHNT, CDR2 YENEEA. CDR3 residues: CASSWIGDTEAFF. The CDR3 DNA reads TGTGCCAGCAGCTGGATAGGGGACACTGAAGCTTTCTTT. Full variable domain (outside the CDR3, taken from reference TRBV11-3 and TRBJ1-1): EAGVVQSPRYKIIEKKQPVAFWCNPISGHNTLYWYLQNLGQGPELLIRYENEEAVDDSQLPKDRFSAERLKGVDSTLKIQPAELGDSAVYLCASSWIGDTEAFFGQGTRLTVV.

The chain uses TRBV9 and TRBJ2-1; 12 bases agree with TRBD2. CDR3 length equals 17 residues. CDR1 and CDR2 (germline): SGDLS, YYNGEE. V lost 2 bases, J lost 2 bases, and 5 bases stayed unmatched. The DNA for the CDR3 is TGTGCCAGCAGCGTTGGACTAGCGGGGATCACCTACAATGAGCAGTTCTTC. Its translation is CASSVGLAGITYNEQFF.

The rearrangement links TRBV7-9 to TRBJ1-1; D gene ambiguous. Trimming took 1 base from V and 1 from J, leaving 10 bases between them. The V gene's germline CDR1 is SEHNR and CDR2 FQNEAQ (reference sequence). This CDR3 has 15 amino acids. CDR3 coding DNA: TGTGCCAGCAGCTTAGATCACGCGGGGAACACTGAAGCTTTCTTT. As protein: CASSLDHAGNTEAFF.

The chain uses TRBV28 and TRBJ1-6; D perhaps matches TRBD1 (5 bases). Germline-derived CDR1 and CDR2 are MDHEN and SYDVKM. Trimming shortened V by 4 bases and J by 7 bases, and 11 bases separated the two germline ends. The CDR3 is made up of 14 amino acids. CDR3 DNA: TGTGCCAGCAGTTGGGACCAAGCCAATTCACCCCTCCACTTT. Protein product: CASSWDQANSPLHF.

The chain carries TRBV11-1 and TRBJ1-6, with a possible D match to TRBD1 (5 bases). Germline CDR1 is SGHAT and CDR2 is FQDESV (reference sequence). Trimming cost V 5 bases and J 10 bases, with 15 bases left between them. The CDR3 is made up of 14 amino acids. For the CDR3, the DNA is TGTGCCAGCAGCCCGGGACGGAGGGGCTCACCCCTCCACTTT. Amino acids: CASSPGRRGSPLHF. The full variable domain, rest sourced from reference TRBV11-1 and TRBJ1-6, is EAEVAQSPRYKITEKSQAVAFWCDPISGHATLYWYRQILGQGPELLVQFQDESVVDDSQLPKDRFSAERLKGVDSTLKIQPAELGDSAMYLCASSPGRRGSPLHFGNGTRLTVT.

The genes are TRBV4-1 and TRBJ1-1; 7 bases line up with TRBD1. Unmatched junction bases numbered 8, after V lost 3 bases and J lost 1 base. CDR3 length equals 16 residues. From germline, CDR1 is MGHRA and CDR2 YSYEKL. CDR3 bases: TGCGCCAGCAGCCAGAGGACCGGGACAGAGAACACTGAAGCTTTCTTT. Protein: CASSQRTGTENTEAFF.